This is a list of T cell receptor beta chains from one sample in a study of human thymus T cells. The assay was immunoSEQ multiplex PCR, and TCRdb's table has in-frame clones only and misses some. The sample has some 80,000 clones; 96% are singletons. Sequences were obtained from thymus tissue. Receptor source: a boy under three years old with a congenital heart defect but otherwise immunologically healthy. Each CDR3 is given with its conserved first and last residue. The order of the fields is J gene, D gene, V gene, clone size, CDR3 protein, CDR3 DNA. D genes are given only for firm matches. Size tells how often a clone was seen (once, few, many) or the class of an expanded clone, and some rows leave it out.

j_call: TRBJ1-4
d_call: NA
v_call: TRBV4-3
clone_size: NA
cdr3_aa: CASSQDRVWGGGGLMKELFF
cdr3_nt: TGCGCCAGCAGCCAAGATAGGGTCTGGGGCGGAGGGGGACTAATGAAAGAACTGTTTTTT

j_call: TRBJ1-1
d_call: NA
v_call: TRBV9
clone_size: few
cdr3_aa: CASSVGDTEAFF
cdr3_nt: TGTGCCAGCAGCGTAGGAGACACTGAAGCTTTCTTT

j_call: TRBJ2-1
d_call: TRBD1
v_call: TRBV4-1
clone_size: NA
cdr3_aa: CASSQVGQIYYNEQFF
cdr3_nt: TGCGCCAGCAGCCAAGTGGGACAGATATACTACAATGAGCAGTTCTTC

j_call: TRBJ1-6
d_call: NA
v_call: TRBV5-4
clone_size: NA
cdr3_aa: CASSLGGQVVSPLHF
cdr3_nt: TGTGCCAGCAGCCTAGGAGGCCAGGTTGTTTCACCCCTCCACTTT

j_call: TRBJ1-2
d_call: TRBD1
v_call: TRBV7-2
clone_size: NA
cdr3_aa: CASSPGTGVSGRYYGYTF
cdr3_nt: TGTGCCAGCAGCCCCGGGACAGGAGTATCTGGGAGATACTATGGCTACACCTTC

j_call: TRBJ1-5
d_call: NA
v_call: TRBV6-1
clone_size: NA
cdr3_aa: CASSEWFNQEAVTQPQHF
cdr3_nt: TGTGCCAGCAGTGAATGGTTTAATCAGGAGGCGGTTACTCAGCCCCAGCATTTT

j_call: TRBJ2-2
d_call: TRBD2
v_call: TRBV4-1
clone_size: NA
cdr3_aa: CASSQGLAGTNTGELFF
cdr3_nt: TGCGCCAGCAGCCAGGGACTAGCGGGAACGAACACCGGGGAGCTGTTTTTT

j_call: TRBJ2-1
d_call: TRBD1
v_call: TRBV11-2
clone_size: NA
cdr3_aa: CASRFPGTGLYNEQFF
cdr3_nt: TGTGCCAGCAGATTCCCCGGGACAGGCCTCTACAATGAGCAGTTCTTC

j_call: TRBJ2-4
d_call: NA
v_call: TRBV29-1
clone_size: NA
cdr3_aa: CSVLGGAKNIQYF
cdr3_nt: TGCAGCGTCCTTGGGGGAGCCAAAAACATTCAGTACTTC

j_call: TRBJ2-5
d_call: TRBD2
v_call: TRBV5-6
clone_size: NA
cdr3_aa: CASSLRAGGETQYF
cdr3_nt: TGTGCCAGCAGCTTGAGGGCGGGAGGGGAGACCCAGTACTTC

j_call: TRBJ1-3
d_call: NA
v_call: TRBV11-2
clone_size: NA
cdr3_aa: CASSFHGTSSGNTIYF
cdr3_nt: TGTGCCAGCAGCTTCCACGGCACCAGCTCTGGAAACACCATATATTTT

j_call: TRBJ2-7
d_call: TRBD1
v_call: TRBV5-1
clone_size: NA
cdr3_aa: CASSLGDSHLTYEQYF
cdr3_nt: TGCGCCAGCAGCTTGGGGGACAGCCACTTGACCTACGAGCAGTACTTC

j_call: TRBJ1-5
d_call: NA
v_call: TRBV21-1
clone_size: NA
cdr3_aa: CASSIETAGWQGNQPQHF
cdr3_nt: TGTGCCAGCAGCATAGAAACCGCCGGTTGGCAGGGCAATCAGCCCCAGCATTTT

j_call: TRBJ2-7
d_call: NA
v_call: TRBV18
clone_size: NA
cdr3_aa: CASSPPEQWASYEQYF
cdr3_nt: TGTGCCAGCTCACCACCGGAACAGTGGGCCTCCTACGAGCAGTACTTC

j_call: TRBJ1-1
d_call: NA
v_call: TRBV29-1
clone_size: NA
cdr3_aa: CSVAQGENTEAFF
cdr3_nt: TGCAGCGTTGCCCAGGGTGAGAACACTGAAGCTTTCTTT

j_call: TRBJ2-1
d_call: TRBD2
v_call: TRBV4-3
clone_size: NA
cdr3_aa: CASSQRVAGGRNEQFF
cdr3_nt: TGCGCCAGCAGCCAACGGGTTGCGGGGGGGCGCAATGAGCAGTTCTTC

j_call: TRBJ2-3
d_call: TRBD2
v_call: TRBV7-8
clone_size: once
cdr3_aa: CASSLAQLAGVQSDTQYF
cdr3_nt: TGTGCCAGCAGCTTAGCGCAGCTAGCGGGGGTTCAATCAGATACGCAGTATTTT

j_call: TRBJ2-2
d_call: NA
v_call: TRBV10-2
clone_size: NA
cdr3_aa: CASSEWGRQAGELFF
cdr3_nt: TGCGCCAGCAGTGAGTGGGGGAGGCAGGCCGGGGAGCTGTTTTTT

j_call: TRBJ2-3
d_call: NA
v_call: TRBV27
clone_size: NA
cdr3_aa: CASRHDTKVADTQYF
cdr3_nt: TGTGCCAGCAGACACGACACTAAAGTGGCAGATACGCAGTATTTT

j_call: TRBJ1-1
d_call: NA
v_call: TRBV18
clone_size: NA
cdr3_aa: CASSPKYGNTEAFF
cdr3_nt: TGTGCCAGCTCACCTAAATACGGTAACACTGAAGCTTTCTTT

j_call: TRBJ2-7
d_call: NA
v_call: TRBV19
clone_size: NA
cdr3_aa: CASSIGKSYEQYF
cdr3_nt: TGTGCCAGTAGTATAGGGAAATCCTACGAGCAGTACTTC

j_call: TRBJ2-2
d_call: TRBD1
v_call: TRBV27
clone_size: NA
cdr3_aa: CASSSSYRSEGAKDGELFF
cdr3_nt: TGTGCCAGCAGTTCCTCTTATCGGTCCGAGGGGGCGAAGGACGGGGAGCTGTTTTTT

j_call: TRBJ2-1
d_call: NA
v_call: TRBV7-9
clone_size: NA
cdr3_aa: CASSLTSEFNEQFF
cdr3_nt: TGTGCCAGCAGCTTAACTAGTGAATTCAATGAGCAGTTCTTC

j_call: TRBJ1-2
d_call: NA
v_call: TRBV12-5
clone_size: once
cdr3_aa: CASGLVRGRGSNYGYTF
cdr3_nt: TGTGCTAGTGGTTTGGTACGAGGCAGGGGTTCTAACTATGGCTACACCTTC

j_call: TRBJ2-7
d_call: NA
v_call: TRBV5-6
clone_size: NA
cdr3_aa: CASSLGDHRLSYEQYF
cdr3_nt: TGTGCCAGCAGCTTGGGAGATCACAGGCTCTCCTACGAGCAGTACTTC

j_call: TRBJ1-5
d_call: TRBD1
v_call: TRBV4-1
clone_size: NA
cdr3_aa: CASSPVGLQGGQPQHF
cdr3_nt: TGCGCCAGCAGCCCGGTGGGGTTACAGGGGGGTCAGCCCCAGCATTTT

j_call: TRBJ2-5
d_call: TRBD2
v_call: TRBV7-8
clone_size: NA
cdr3_aa: CASNLGLRALRQETQYF
cdr3_nt: TGTGCCAGCAATTTGGGACTACGGGCCCTACGACAAGAGACCCAGTACTTC

j_call: TRBJ2-2
d_call: NA
v_call: TRBV2
clone_size: NA
cdr3_aa: CASSPYTGELFF
cdr3_nt: TGTGCCAGCAGTCCCTACACCGGGGAGCTGTTTTTT

j_call: TRBJ2-7
d_call: NA
v_call: TRBV7-9
clone_size: NA
cdr3_aa: CASSPSRQSEGYEQYF
cdr3_nt: TGTGCCAGCAGCCCTTCCCGACAGTCTGAGGGCTACGAGCAGTACTTC